This T cell receptor (beta chain) was found in a study of cytomegalovirus exposure and HLA in healthy donors. With 60 Vbeta and 13 Jbeta primers, the PCR was carried out. Data came from immunoSEQ multiplex PCR; TCRdb stores just in-frame clones and leaves some out. The table lists 120,000 or so clones, 75% to 90% of them singletons. J lost 3 bases, V lost 5 bases, and 6 bases had no gene match. This CDR3 spans 15 amino acids. In germline, CDR1 is SGHNT, CDR2 YENEEA. To note about this clone: The target antigen is unknown.

Regarding the study as a whole: Association of approximately 18,000 TCR beta sequences with HLA alleles was found at 0.05 false discovery rate in a later analysis. Further analysis, carried out later, found HLA-associated TCR beta chains more clonally expanded than equally common other chains. According to a later analysis, most TCR beta chains associated with CMV appeared HLA-restricted.

Healthy individuals who donated bone marrow served as the donors. The sequenced sample was PBMCs. The TCR sequence derives from a man aged 25-40 years in good health and CMV-seropositive. This sequence joins TRBV11-3 and TRBJ2-2; 7 nucleotides match TRBD1. The DNA for the CDR3 is TGTGCCAGCAGCCTACAGGGGTTAGACACCGGGGAGCTGTTTTTT. It is translated as CASSLQGLDTGELFF.